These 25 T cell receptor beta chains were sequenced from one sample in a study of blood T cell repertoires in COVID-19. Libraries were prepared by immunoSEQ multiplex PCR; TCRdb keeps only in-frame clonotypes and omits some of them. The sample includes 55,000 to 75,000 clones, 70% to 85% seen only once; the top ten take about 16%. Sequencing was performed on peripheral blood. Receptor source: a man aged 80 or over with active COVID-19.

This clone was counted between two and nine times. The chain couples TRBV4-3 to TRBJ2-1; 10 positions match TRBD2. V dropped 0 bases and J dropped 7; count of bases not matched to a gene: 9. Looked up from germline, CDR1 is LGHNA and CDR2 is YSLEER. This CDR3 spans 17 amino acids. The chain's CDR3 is CASSQDLRASGSNEQFF. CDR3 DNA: TGCGCCAGCAGCCAAGATCTTAGGGCTAGCGGGAGTAATGAGCAGTTCTTC.

As DNA, the CDR3 is TGTGCCAGCACGAAGGGAGGGGGAAACTATGGCTACACCTTC. This sequence encodes CASTKGGGNYGYTF. The chain is built from TRBV3-1 (or the pseudogene TRBV3-2) and TRBJ1-2; possible D gene TRBD1, 6 bases. Germline values: CDR1 LGHDT, CDR2 YNNKEL (reference sequence). CDR3 length: 14 amino acids. Trimming removed 7 bases from V and 2 bases from J, with 14 bases in between.

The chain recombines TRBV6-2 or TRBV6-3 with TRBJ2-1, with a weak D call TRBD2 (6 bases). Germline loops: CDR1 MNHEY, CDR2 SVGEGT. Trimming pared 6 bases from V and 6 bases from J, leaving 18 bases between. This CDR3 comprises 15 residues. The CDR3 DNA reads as TGTGCCAGCAGCTCCGGACTACCCGGGCGCAATGAGCAGTTCTTC. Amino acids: CASSSGLPGRNEQFF.

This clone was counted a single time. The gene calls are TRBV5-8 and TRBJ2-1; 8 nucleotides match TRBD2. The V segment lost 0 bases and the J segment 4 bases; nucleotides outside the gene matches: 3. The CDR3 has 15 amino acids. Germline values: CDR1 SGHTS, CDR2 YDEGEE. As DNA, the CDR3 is TGTGCCAGCAGCTTGGTTGCGGGGGGTTACAATGAGCAGTTCTTC. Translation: CASSLVAGGYNEQFF.

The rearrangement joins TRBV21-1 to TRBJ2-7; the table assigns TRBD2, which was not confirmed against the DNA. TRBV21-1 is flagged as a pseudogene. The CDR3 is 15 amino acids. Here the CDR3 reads CASSGRDYPSYEQYF. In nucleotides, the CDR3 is TGTGCCAGCAGCGGCCGGGACTACCCCTCCTACGAGCAGTACTTC.

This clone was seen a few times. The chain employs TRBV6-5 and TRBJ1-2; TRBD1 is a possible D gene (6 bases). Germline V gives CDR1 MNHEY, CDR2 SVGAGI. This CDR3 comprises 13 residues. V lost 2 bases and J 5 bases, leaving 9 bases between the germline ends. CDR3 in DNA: TGTGCCAGCAGTTACGGGGGCTTTTATGGCTACACCTTC. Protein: CASSYGGFYGYTF.

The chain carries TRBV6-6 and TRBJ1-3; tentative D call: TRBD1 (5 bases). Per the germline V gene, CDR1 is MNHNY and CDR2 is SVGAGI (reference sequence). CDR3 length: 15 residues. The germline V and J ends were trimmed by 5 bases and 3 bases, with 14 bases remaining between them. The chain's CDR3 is CASSQGRGSGNTIYF. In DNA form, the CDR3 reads TGTGCCAGCAGTCAGGGACGGGGGAGTGGAAACACCATATATTTT.

DNA of the CDR3: TGTGCCAGCAGCCTATCAGGGGGTACCGACACTGAAGCTTTCTTT. It codes for CASSLSGGTDTEAFF. The V and J genes are TRBV9 and TRBJ1-1; TRBD1 agrees at 7 bases. There are 15 residues in the CDR3. Germline values: CDR1 SGDLS, CDR2 YYNGEE. V lost 4 bases, J lost 3 bases, and 9 bases stayed unmatched.

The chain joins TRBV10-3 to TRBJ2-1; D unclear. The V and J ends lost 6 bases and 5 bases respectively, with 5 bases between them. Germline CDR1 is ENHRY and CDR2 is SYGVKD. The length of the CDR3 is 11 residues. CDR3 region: CAISLNNEQFF. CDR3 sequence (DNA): TGTGCCATCAGCTTAAACAATGAGCAGTTCTTC.

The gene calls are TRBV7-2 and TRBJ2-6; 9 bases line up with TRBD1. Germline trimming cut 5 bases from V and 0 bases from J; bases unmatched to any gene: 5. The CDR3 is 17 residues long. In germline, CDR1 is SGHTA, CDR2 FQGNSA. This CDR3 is CASSRDRALSGANVLTF. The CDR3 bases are TGTGCCAGCAGCCGGGACAGGGCCCTCTCTGGGGCCAACGTCCTGACTTTC.

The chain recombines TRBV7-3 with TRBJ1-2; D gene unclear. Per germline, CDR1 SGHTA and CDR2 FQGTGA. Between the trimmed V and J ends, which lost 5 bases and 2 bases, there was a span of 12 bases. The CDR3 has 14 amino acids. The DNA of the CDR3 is TGTGCCAGCAGCCATGGTAGGGAGAACTATGGCTACACCTTC. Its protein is CASSHGRENYGYTF.

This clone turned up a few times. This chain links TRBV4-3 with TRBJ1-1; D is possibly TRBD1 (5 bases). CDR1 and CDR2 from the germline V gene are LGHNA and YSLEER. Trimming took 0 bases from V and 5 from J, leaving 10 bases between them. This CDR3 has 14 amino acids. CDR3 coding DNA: TGCGCCAGCAGCCAAGATCAAGGGGTTACTGAAGCTTTCTTT. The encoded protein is CASSQDQGVTEAFF.

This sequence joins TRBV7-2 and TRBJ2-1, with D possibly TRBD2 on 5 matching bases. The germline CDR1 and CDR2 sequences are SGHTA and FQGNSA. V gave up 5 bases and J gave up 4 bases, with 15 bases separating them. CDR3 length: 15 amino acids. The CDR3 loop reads CASSKGGSQYNEQFF. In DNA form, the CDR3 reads TGTGCCAGCAGCAAGGGCGGGTCCCAATACAATGAGCAGTTCTTC.

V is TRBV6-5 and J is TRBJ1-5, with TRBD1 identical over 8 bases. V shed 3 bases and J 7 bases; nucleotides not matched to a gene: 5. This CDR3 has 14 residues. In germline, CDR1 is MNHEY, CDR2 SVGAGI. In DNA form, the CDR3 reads TGTGCCAGCAGTTATGGGCAGGGGGCCCAGCCCCAGCATTTT. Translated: CASSYGQGAQPQHF.

CDR3: CASSERDRAYHTEAFF. In DNA form, the CDR3 reads TGCGCCAGCAGTGAGCGGGACAGGGCTTATCACACTGAAGCTTTCTTT. The chain is built from TRBV10-1 and TRBJ1-1; 9 bases line up with TRBD1. The CDR3 contains 16 residues. V was clipped by 2 bases and J by 3 bases; unmatched bases: 7. Germline CDR1 and CDR2: WNHNN and SYGVQD (reference sequence).

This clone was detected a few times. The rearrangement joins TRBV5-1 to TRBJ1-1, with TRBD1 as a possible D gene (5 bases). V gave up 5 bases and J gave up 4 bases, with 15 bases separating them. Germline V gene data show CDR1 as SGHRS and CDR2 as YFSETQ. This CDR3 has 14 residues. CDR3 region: CASRQGIVLTEAFF. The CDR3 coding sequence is TGCGCCAGCAGGCAGGGTATTGTTCTCACTGAAGCTTTCTTT.

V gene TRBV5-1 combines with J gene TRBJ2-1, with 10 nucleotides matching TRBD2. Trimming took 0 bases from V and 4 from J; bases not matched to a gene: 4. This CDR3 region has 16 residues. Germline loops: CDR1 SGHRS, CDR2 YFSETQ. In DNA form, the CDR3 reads TGCGCCAGCAGCTTGGTACCAGCGGGGGGGTACAATGAGCAGTTCTTC. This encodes CASSLVPAGGYNEQFF.

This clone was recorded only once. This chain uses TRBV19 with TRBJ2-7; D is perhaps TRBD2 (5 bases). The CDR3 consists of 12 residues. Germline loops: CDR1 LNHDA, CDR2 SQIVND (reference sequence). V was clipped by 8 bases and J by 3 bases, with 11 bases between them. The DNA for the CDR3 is TGTGCCAGTCGGTCGGGGAACTACGAGCAGTACTTC. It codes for CASRSGNYEQYF.

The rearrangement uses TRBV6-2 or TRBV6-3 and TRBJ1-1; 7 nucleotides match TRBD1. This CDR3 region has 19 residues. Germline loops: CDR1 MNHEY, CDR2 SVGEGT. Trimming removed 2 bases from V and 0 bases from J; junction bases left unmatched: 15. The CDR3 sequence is CASSYTLETGRHMNTEAFF. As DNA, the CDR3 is TGTGCCAGCAGTTACACCTTGGAGACAGGGAGGCACATGAACACTGAAGCTTTCTTT.

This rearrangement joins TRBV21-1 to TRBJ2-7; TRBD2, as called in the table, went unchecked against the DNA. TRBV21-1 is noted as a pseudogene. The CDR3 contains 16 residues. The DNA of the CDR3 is TGTGCCAGCAGCAAAGCTGGACGGGGAATGTATAACGAGCAGTACTTC. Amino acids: CASSKAGRGMYNEQYF.

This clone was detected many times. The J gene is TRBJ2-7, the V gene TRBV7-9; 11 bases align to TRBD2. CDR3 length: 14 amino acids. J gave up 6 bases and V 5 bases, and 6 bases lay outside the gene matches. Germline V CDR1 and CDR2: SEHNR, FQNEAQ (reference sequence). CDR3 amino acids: CASSTLLAGVEQYF. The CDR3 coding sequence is TGTGCCAGCAGCACCTTACTAGCGGGGGTCGAGCAGTACTTC.

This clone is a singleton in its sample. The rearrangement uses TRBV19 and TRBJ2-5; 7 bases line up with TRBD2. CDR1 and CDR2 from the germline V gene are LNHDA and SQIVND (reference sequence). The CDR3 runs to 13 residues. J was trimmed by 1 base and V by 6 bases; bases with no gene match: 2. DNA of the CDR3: TGTGCCAGTAGGTCGGGGGGCCAAGAGACCCAGTACTTC. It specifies CASRSGGQETQYF.

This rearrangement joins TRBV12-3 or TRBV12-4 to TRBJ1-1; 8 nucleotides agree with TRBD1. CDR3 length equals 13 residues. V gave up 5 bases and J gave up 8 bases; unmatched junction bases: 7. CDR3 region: CASSPTGVSEAFF. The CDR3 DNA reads TGTGCCAGCAGTCCGACAGGGGTCAGCGAAGCTTTCTTT.

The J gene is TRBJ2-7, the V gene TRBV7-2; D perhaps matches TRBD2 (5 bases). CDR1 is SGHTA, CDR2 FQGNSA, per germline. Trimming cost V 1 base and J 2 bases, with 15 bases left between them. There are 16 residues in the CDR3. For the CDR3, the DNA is TGTGCCAGCAGCTTAGACTCCGTAAGAGCGGCCTACGAGCAGTACTTC. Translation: CASSLDSVRAAYEQYF.

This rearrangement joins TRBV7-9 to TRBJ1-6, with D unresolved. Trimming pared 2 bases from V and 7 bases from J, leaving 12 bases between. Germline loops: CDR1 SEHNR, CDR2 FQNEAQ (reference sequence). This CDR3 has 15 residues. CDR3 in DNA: TGTGCCAGCAGCTTAAATTCTGCGGAGAATTCACCCCTCCACTTT. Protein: CASSLNSAENSPLHF.